Listed here are 23 T cell receptor beta chains from one sample, sequenced in a study of blood T cell repertoires in COVID-19. Clones were read by immunoSEQ multiplex PCR, and TCRdb kept only the in-frame ones, dropping some. The repertoire consists of hundreds of thousands of clones, with roughly 90% occurring once and the leading ten covering 3.5% to 4%. Sequencing was performed on PBMCs or T cells enriched from blood (not recorded which). The receptors were sampled from a woman aged 25 to 39 with acute COVID-19.

The chain employs TRBV18 and TRBJ2-7; 10 bases align to TRBD2. Trimming cost V 4 bases and J 5 bases; bases outside gene matches: 5. The CDR3 length is 14 residues. The V gene's germline CDR1 is KGHSH and CDR2 LQKENI. The CDR3 region has the DNA TGTGCCAGCTCACGAACTAGCGGGGAAGACGAGCAGTACTTC. It encodes CASSRTSGEDEQYF.

The chain uses TRBV3-1 (or the pseudogene TRBV3-2) and TRBJ1-2, with D possibly TRBD1 on 5 matching bases. This CDR3 is built from 12 residues. Trimming took off 6 bases at V and 5 bases at J, with 10 bases between the two ends. Germline V gives CDR1 LGHDT, CDR2 YNNKEL (reference sequence). The CDR3 loop is CASRTEEYGYTF. The DNA for the CDR3 is TGTGCCAGCAGGACAGAGGAGTATGGCTACACCTTC.

CDR3 protein: CASTSTSGGDAPDTQYF. In nucleotides, the CDR3 is TGTGCCAGCACGTCGACTAGCGGGGGGGATGCCCCAGATACGCAGTATTTT. The V gene is TRBV28, the J gene TRBJ2-3; TRBD2 matches 14 bases. The junction had 10 bases not matched to a gene; V was cut back by 7 bases and J by 4 bases. Germline-derived CDR1 and CDR2 are MDHEN and SYDVKM. The CDR3 has 17 amino acids. The full variable domain, its missing parts supplied by reference TRBV28 and TRBJ2-3, is DVKVTQSSRYLVKRTGEKVFLECVQDMDHENMFWYRQDPGLGLRLIYFSYDVKMKEKGDIPEGYSVSREKKERFSLILESASTNQTSMYLCASTSTSGGDAPDTQYFGPGTRLTVL.

The chain is built from TRBV5-5 and TRBJ1-2, with 7 bases fitting TRBD1. V trimming: 4 bases; J trimming: 5 bases; junction bases outside the gene matches: 5. Germline V gives CDR1 SGHKS, CDR2 YYEKEE (reference sequence). The CDR3 has 13 residues. The CDR3 DNA sequence: TGTGCCAGCAGCCCAGGGACAGAATATGGCTACACCTTC. Translated: CASSPGTEYGYTF.

The chain combines TRBV19 with TRBJ1-4; TRBD1 is a possible D gene (5 bases). Looked up from germline, CDR1 is LNHDA and CDR2 is SQIVND (reference sequence). The CDR3 extends over 14 amino acids. V shed 4 bases and J shed 8 bases, with 14 bases lying between them. CDR3 sequence reads: CASSKIPGDEKLFF. For the CDR3, the DNA is TGTGCCAGTAGTAAAATACCGGGGGACGAAAAACTGTTTTTT.

The chain recombines TRBV7-2 with TRBJ1-6, with D unresolved. Trimming shortened V by 3 bases and J by 0 bases, and 9 bases separated the two germline ends. Germline assignment: CDR1 SGHTA and CDR2 FQGNSA. This CDR3 has 16 residues. CDR3 DNA sequence: TGTGCCAGCAGCTTTATCTTGTACTCCTATAATTCACCCCTCCACTTT. Translating it yields CASSFILYSYNSPLHF.

The rearrangement uses TRBV5-1 and TRBJ1-1; D may be TRBD1 (6 bases). The germline V and J ends were trimmed by 2 bases and 5 bases, with 16 bases remaining between them. The CDR3 totals 15 residues. The germline V gene has CDR1 SGHRS and CDR2 YFSETQ. Here the CDR3 DNA reads TGCGCCAGCAGCTTAACGCCAGGGGCTGGTACTGAAGCTTTCTTT. Translating it yields CASSLTPGAGTEAFF.

V usage is TRBV21-1 and J usage is TRBJ2-7; the table calls TRBD2, which could not be checked here. TRBV21-1 is flagged as a pseudogene. CDR3 length: 13 residues. The DNA for the CDR3 is TGTGCCAGGGCGGGGGGGCCCCGTAACGAGCAGTACTTC. Amino acids: CARAGGPRNEQYF.

The chain employs TRBV30 and TRBJ1-6; 7 bases map to TRBD1. The CDR3 sequence is 14 residues long. V lost 3 bases and J lost 7; bases outside the gene matches: 6. The germline CDR1 and CDR2 sequences are GTSNPN and SVGIG (reference sequence). CDR3 bases: TGTGCCTGGAGGAGGGACAGTGAAAATTCACCCCTCCACTTT. It is translated as CAWRRDSENSPLHF.

The chain links TRBV19 to TRBJ1-5; tentative D call: TRBD1 (6 bases). CDR1 is LNHDA and CDR2 is SQIVND in the germline V gene (reference sequence). V shed 9 bases and J shed 3 bases, with 18 bases lying between them. CDR3 length: 15 amino acids. The CDR3, as DNA: TGTGCCAGCAGACGCAGGGGATCCCCCAATCAGCCCCAGCATTTT. Its protein is CASRRRGSPNQPQHF. The whole variable domain, filled in from reference TRBV19 and TRBJ1-5, reads DGGITQSPKYLFRKEGQNVTLSCEQNLNHDAMYWYRQDPGQGLRLIYYSQIVNDFQKGDIAEGYSVSREKKESFPLTVTSAQKNPTAFYLCASRRRGSPNQPQHFGDGTRLSIL.

The chain combines TRBV28 with TRBJ2-7; 7 bases fit TRBD2. Germline CDR1 reads MDHEN; CDR2 reads SYDVKM. CDR3 length: 14 residues. V was pared by 7 bases and J by 3 bases, with 9 bases of the junction left unmatched. CDR3 amino acids: CASTPGGVRYEQYF. CDR3 coding DNA: TGTGCCAGCACTCCTGGGGGGGTTCGCTACGAGCAGTACTTC. Using reference TRBV28 and TRBJ2-7 for the parts outside the CDR3, the full variable domain is DVKVTQSSRYLVKRTGEKVFLECVQDMDHENMFWYRQDPGLGLRLIYFSYDVKMKEKGDIPEGYSVSREKKERFSLILESASTNQTSMYLCASTPGGVRYEQYFGPGTRLTVT.

DNA of the CDR3: TGTGCCAGCAGTGTGTCGCTAGGCTATGGCTACACCTTC. Amino acids: CASSVSLGYGYTF. The chain has TRBV2 and TRBJ1-2; D remains ambiguous. Trimming took 4 bases from V and 4 from J, leaving 10 bases between them. The CDR3 totals 13 residues. The germline CDR1 and CDR2 sequences are SNHLY and FYNNEI.

The chain combines TRBV18 with TRBJ1-5; no clear D. With 4 bases removed from V and 5 bases from J, the gap between germline ends came to 9 bases. Germline CDR1 is KGHSH and CDR2 is LQKENI. This CDR3 region has 13 residues. CDR3 DNA sequence: TGTGCCAGCTCACGAGAGACTGATCAGCCCCAGCATTTT. This sequence encodes CASSRETDQPQHF.

J is TRBJ1-5 and V is TRBV5-6, with TRBD1 as a possible D gene (6 bases). Between the trimmed V and J ends, which lost 0 bases and 2 bases, there was a span of 12 bases. The CDR3 has 16 residues. Germline-derived CDR1 and CDR2 are SGHDT and YYEEEE. This CDR3 is CASSLAIQGRNQPQHF. The DNA for the CDR3 is TGTGCCAGCAGCTTGGCCATACAGGGCCGCAATCAGCCCCAGCATTTT.

The V gene is TRBV5-6, the J gene TRBJ1-1; D may be TRBD1 (6 bases). V gave up 2 bases and J gave up 5 bases, with 16 bases separating them. The CDR3 is made up of 15 amino acids. Germline CDR1 reads SGHDT; CDR2 reads YYEEEE. The CDR3 here is CASSFVDRTTTEAFF. CDR3 DNA sequence: TGTGCCAGCAGCTTTGTGGACAGAACGACGACTGAAGCTTTCTTT.

The chain uses TRBV19 and TRBJ2-5, with 8 bases matching TRBD2. The CDR3 runs 13 residues. Germline CDR1 is LNHDA and CDR2 is SQIVND (reference sequence). V lost 6 bases to trimming and J lost 3 bases; unmatched junction nucleotides: 3. CDR3 amino acids: CASRGSGEETQYF. DNA of the CDR3: TGTGCCAGTAGGGGTAGCGGGGAAGAGACCCAGTACTTC.

CDR3 nucleotide sequence: TGTGCCAGCACGGGGGAAGGCACTGGAAACACCATATATTTT. This gives the protein CASTGEGTGNTIYF. V gene TRBV6-5 combines with J gene TRBJ1-3, with a weak D call TRBD1 (5 bases). V lost 7 bases and J 2 bases, leaving 12 bases between the germline ends. The CDR3 covers 14 residues. Germline V gene lookup returns CDR1 MNHEY and CDR2 SVGAGI.

J is TRBJ2-7 and V is TRBV28, with TRBD1 matching 8 bases. CDR1 is MDHEN and CDR2 is SYDVKM in the germline V gene. The CDR3 runs to 15 residues. Trimming at V came to 5 bases and at J to 6 bases, leaving 12 bases not matched to a gene. Written as DNA, the CDR3 is TGTGCCAGCAGTGTCCTCGACAGGGGTTTCATCGAGCAGTACTTC. Amino acid sequence: CASSVLDRGFIEQYF.

The rearrangement joins TRBV4-2 to TRBJ2-7, with a weak D call TRBD1 (5 bases). CDR3 length: 13 amino acids. Trimming stripped 0 bases from V and 12 bases from J, with 15 bases between. Germline CDR1 is LGHNA and CDR2 is YNFKEQ. CDR3 protein: CASSQEVQGDLYF. The CDR3 bases are TGTGCCAGCAGCCAAGAGGTCCAGGGTGATTTGTACTTC.

The chain has TRBV29-1 and TRBJ1-2; 8 bases are a match to TRBD1. Looked up from germline, CDR1 is SQVTM and CDR2 is ANQGSEA. The CDR3 runs 14 residues. The J segment lost 0 bases and the V segment lost 7 bases, leaving 7 bases of the junction unmatched. The CDR3: CSGGLTGANYGYTF. The CDR3, as DNA: TGCAGCGGCGGACTGACAGGGGCTAACTATGGCTACACCTTC.

The chain has TRBV11-3 and TRBJ2-5; 8 positions match TRBD1. The trim removed 5 bases at V and 0 bases at J, leaving 5 bases unmatched. Germline CDR1 is SGHNT and CDR2 is YENEEA. The length of the CDR3 is 15 residues. The CDR3 nucleotides are TGTGCCAGCAGCGCCTGGACAGGGAACCAAGAGACCCAGTACTTC. It yields the protein CASSAWTGNQETQYF.

The chain is built from TRBV6-2 or TRBV6-3 and TRBJ2-1, with 9 nucleotides matching TRBD1. Looked up from germline, CDR1 is MNHEY and CDR2 is SVGEGT. Trimming at V came to 7 bases and at J to 6 bases, leaving 16 bases not matched to a gene. The CDR3 has 17 amino acids. The DNA of the CDR3 is TGTGCCAGCAACCCACCGTTGGGACAGGGTCCCCTCAATGAGCAGTTCTTC. This codes for CASNPPLGQGPLNEQFF.

This clone was counted a single time. The V call is TRBV4-1, the J call TRBJ1-2; no clear D. The V end was cut by 4 bases, the J end by 6 bases, with 18 bases between. This CDR3 spans 15 amino acids. The germline CDR1 and CDR2 sequences are MGHRA and YSYEKL. The CDR3 sequence: CASSPVGEGPHGYTF. CDR3 coding DNA: TGCGCCAGCAGCCCAGTGGGCGAGGGTCCCCATGGCTACACCTTC.